Described below is a single T cell receptor beta chain sequence and its context. The entry originates in a study of chemoradiotherapy in HPV16-positive cancers. Measured with immunoSEQ multiplex PCR; TCRdb has only the in-frame clones, and not every one. The sample holds about 180 clones, 90% seen once. CDR1 and CDR2 (germline): SGHRS, YFSETQ. Between the trimmed V and J ends, which lost 2 bases and 4 bases, there was a span of 14 bases. This CDR3 comprises 15 residues. This sample comprised tumor tissue, obtained from a patient who underwent chemoradiotherapy. The TCR comes from a human donor with HPV-associated anogenital cancer. This sequence joins TRBV5-1 and TRBJ2-3; D is unresolved. The CDR3 reads CASSFVMGEPDTQYF. Here the CDR3 DNA reads TGCGCCAGCAGCTTCGTAATGGGCGAACCAGATACGCAGTATTTT.